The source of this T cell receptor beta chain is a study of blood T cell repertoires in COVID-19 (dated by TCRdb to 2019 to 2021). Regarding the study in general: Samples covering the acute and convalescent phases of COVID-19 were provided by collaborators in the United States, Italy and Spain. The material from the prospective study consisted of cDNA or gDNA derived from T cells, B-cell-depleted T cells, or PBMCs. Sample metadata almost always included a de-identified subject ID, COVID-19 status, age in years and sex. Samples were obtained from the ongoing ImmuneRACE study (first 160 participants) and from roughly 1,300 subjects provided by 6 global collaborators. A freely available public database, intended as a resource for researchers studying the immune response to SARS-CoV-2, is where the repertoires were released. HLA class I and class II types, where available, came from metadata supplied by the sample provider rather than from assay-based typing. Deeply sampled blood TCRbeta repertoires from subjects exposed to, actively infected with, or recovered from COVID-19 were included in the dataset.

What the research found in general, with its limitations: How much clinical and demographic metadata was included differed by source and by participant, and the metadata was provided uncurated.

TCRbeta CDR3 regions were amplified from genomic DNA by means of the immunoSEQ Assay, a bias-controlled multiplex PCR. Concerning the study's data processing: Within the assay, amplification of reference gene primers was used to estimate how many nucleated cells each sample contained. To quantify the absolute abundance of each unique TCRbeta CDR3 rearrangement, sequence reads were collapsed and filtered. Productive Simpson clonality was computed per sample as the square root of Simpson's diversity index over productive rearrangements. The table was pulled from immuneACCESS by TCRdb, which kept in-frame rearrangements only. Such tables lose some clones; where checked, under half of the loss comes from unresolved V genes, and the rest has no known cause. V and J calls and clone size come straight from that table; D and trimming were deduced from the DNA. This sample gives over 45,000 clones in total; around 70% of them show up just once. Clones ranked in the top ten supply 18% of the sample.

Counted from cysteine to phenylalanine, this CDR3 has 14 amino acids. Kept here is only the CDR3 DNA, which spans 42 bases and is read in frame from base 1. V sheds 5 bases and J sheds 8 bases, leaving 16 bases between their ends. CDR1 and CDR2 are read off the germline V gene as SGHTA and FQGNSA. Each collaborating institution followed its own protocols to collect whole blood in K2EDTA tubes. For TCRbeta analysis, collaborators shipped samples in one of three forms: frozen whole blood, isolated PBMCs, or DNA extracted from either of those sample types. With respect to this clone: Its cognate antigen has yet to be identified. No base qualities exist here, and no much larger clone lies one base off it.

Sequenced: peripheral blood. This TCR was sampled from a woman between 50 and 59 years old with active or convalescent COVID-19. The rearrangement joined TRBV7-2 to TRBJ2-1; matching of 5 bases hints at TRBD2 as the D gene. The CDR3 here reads CASSRGLDGDEQFF. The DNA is TGTGCCAGCAGCCGCGGACTGGATGGAGATGAGCAGTTCTTC.